The 17 T cell receptor beta chains below were found in one sample sequenced in a study of cytomegalovirus exposure and HLA in healthy donors. The PCR contained 60 Vbeta and 13 Jbeta primers. The assay was immunoSEQ multiplex PCR, and TCRdb's table has in-frame clones only and misses some. The data show around 57,000 clones, 80% to 90% seen once. The sequenced material came from PBMCs. The receptor source for this set is a man in his thirties or forties in good health and CMV-seropositive.

This chain joins TRBV19 and TRBJ2-1; 9 nucleotides agree with TRBD2. V shed 8 bases, J shed 6 bases, and the junction held 8 bases outside the gene matches. The CDR3 runs to 14 residues. Germline CDR1 is LNHDA and CDR2 is SQIVND (reference sequence). The CDR3 bases are TGTGCCAGTGATAGCGGGAGTAGGATCAATGAGCAGTTCTTC. This translates into CASDSGSRINEQFF.

The chain combines TRBV30 with TRBJ1-6; no firm D call. This CDR3 contains 15 residues. From germline, CDR1 is GTSNPN and CDR2 SVGIG (reference sequence). Trimming removed 3 bases at V and 6 bases at J, with 15 bases between. CDR3 coding DNA: TGTGCCTGGAGCCCACTGGGCGGGGTTAATTCACCCCTCCACTTT. This codes for CAWSPLGGVNSPLHF. The whole variable domain, remainder taken from reference TRBV30 and TRBJ1-6, is SQTIHQWPATLVQPVGSPLSLECTVEGTSNPNLYWYRQAAGRGLQLLFYSVGIGQISSEVPQNLSASRPQDRQFILSSKKLLLSDSGFYLCAWSPLGGVNSPLHFGNGTRLTVT.

Of note for this clone: Other DNA sequences in the sample encode the same CDR3. V and J are TRBV18 and TRBJ1-2, with a weak D call TRBD1 (5 bases). CDR3 length equals 14 residues. The germline V gene has CDR1 KGHSH and CDR2 LQKENI. Trimming shortened V by 0 bases and J by 2 bases, and 7 bases separated the two germline ends. Here the CDR3 reads CASSPPTDNYGYTF. The CDR3 region has the DNA TGTGCCAGCTCACCACCGACAGACAACTATGGCTACACCTTC.

The chain couples TRBV15 to TRBJ1-4; no clear D. The CDR3 sequence is 12 residues long. CDR1 LNHNV and CDR2 YYDKDF come from the germline V gene (reference sequence). The ends were cut back, 0 bases at V and 8 bases at J, with 4 bases in the middle. DNA for the CDR3: TGTGCCACCAGCAGAGAAGAGGAAAAACTGTTTTTT. Translating it yields CATSREEEKLFF.

This chain uses TRBV9 with TRBJ2-7; D perhaps matches TRBD1 (6 bases). Looked up from germline, CDR1 is SGDLS and CDR2 is YYNGEE. Between the trimmed V and J ends, which lost 7 bases and 2 bases, there was a span of 13 bases. This CDR3 has 13 residues. The CDR3 reads CASGDISPYEQYF. CDR3 sequence (DNA): TGTGCCAGCGGGGACATATCCCCCTACGAGCAGTACTTC. Filled out from reference TRBV9 and TRBJ2-7, the complete variable domain reads DSGVTQTPKHLITATGQRVTLRCSPRSGDLSVYWYQQSLDQGLQFLIQYYNGEERAKGNILERFSAQQFPDLHSELNLSSLELGDSALYFCASGDISPYEQYFGPGTRLTVT.

In this sample, this clone turned up once. The chain recombines TRBV5-5 with TRBJ2-1, with D perhaps matching TRBD2 (5 bases). The CDR3 has 16 residues. Per the germline V gene, CDR1 is SGHKS and CDR2 is YYEKEE (reference sequence). The V gene lost 2 bases and the J gene lost 6 bases, with 18 bases spanning the gap. The DNA of the CDR3 is TGTGCCAGCAGCTTATATGCGGCCATGGCGGGCAATGAGCAGTTCTTC. It encodes CASSLYAAMAGNEQFF.

V gene TRBV5-1 combines with J gene TRBJ1-2; D perhaps matches TRBD1 (6 bases). The CDR3 contains 12 residues. V dropped 4 bases and J dropped 8 bases, with 12 bases sitting between them. Germline V lookup: CDR1 SGHRS, CDR2 YFSETQ. The CDR3 is CASSEPGEGYTF. In DNA, the CDR3 is TGCGCCAGCAGCGAGCCAGGGGAAGGCTACACCTTC.

This chain uses TRBV5-1 with TRBJ1-1; D is unresolved. V was clipped by 3 bases and J by 1 base, with 7 bases between them. Per the germline V gene, CDR1 is SGHRS and CDR2 is YFSETQ. This CDR3 comprises 13 residues. The CDR3 bases are TGCGCCAGCAGCTCCGCGGCGAACACTGAAGCTTTCTTT. It is translated as CASSSAANTEAFF.

This rearrangement joins TRBV2 to TRBJ2-1, with TRBD2 identical over 7 bases. Germline V gene sequence: CDR1 SNHLY, CDR2 FYNNEI. This CDR3 has 14 amino acids. V trimming: 6 bases; J trimming: 4 bases; junction bases outside the gene matches: 6. The CDR3 reads CASRERGPYNEQFF. The CDR3 DNA follows: TGTGCCAGCAGGGAGCGGGGCCCTTACAATGAGCAGTTCTTC.

DNA for the CDR3: TGTGCCTGGAGCGGAGGACGGCTGATGAACACTGAAGCTTTCTTT. Residues: CAWSGGRLMNTEAFF. This chain links TRBV30 with TRBJ1-1; D is unclear. V was pared by 3 bases and J by 0 bases, with 14 bases between. The CDR3 is 15 amino acids. CDR1 GTSNPN and CDR2 SVGIG come from the germline V gene (reference sequence). The full variable domain, with the rest looked up from reference TRBV30 and TRBJ1-1, is SQTIHQWPATLVQPVGSPLSLECTVEGTSNPNLYWYRQAAGRGLQLLFYSVGIGQISSEVPQNLSASRPQDRQFILSSKKLLLSDSGFYLCAWSGGRLMNTEAFFGQGTRLTVV.

The gene calls are TRBV28 and TRBJ1-2, with D possibly TRBD1 on 6 matching bases. The germline CDR1 and CDR2 sequences are MDHEN and SYDVKM. The length of the CDR3 is 14 residues. With 6 bases removed from V and 4 bases from J, the gap between germline ends came to 15 bases. CDR3 in amino acids: CASRSTDRIYGYTF. DNA of the CDR3: TGTGCCAGCAGATCTACGGACAGAATCTATGGCTACACCTTC.

The genes are TRBV7-9 and TRBJ2-1; D possibly corresponds to TRBD2 (6 bases). Trimming removed 0 bases at V and 0 bases at J, with 12 bases between. Germline V gives CDR1 SEHNR, CDR2 FQNEAQ (reference sequence). This CDR3 has 17 amino acids. Here the CDR3 DNA reads TGTGCCAGCAGCTTAGCGGCGGATAGCGGCTCCTACAATGAGCAGTTCTTC. Amino acids: CASSLAADSGSYNEQFF.

V is TRBV14 and J is TRBJ1-3, with D possibly being TRBD1 (6 bases). Germline loops: CDR1 SGHDN, CDR2 FVKESK. Trimming stripped 0 bases from V and 4 bases from J, with 10 bases between. The CDR3 spans 15 residues. CDR3 in amino acids: CASSQDETGGNTIYF. CDR3 nucleotides: TGTGCCAGCAGCCAAGACGAGACAGGAGGAAACACCATATATTTT.

In the case of this clone: Additional DNA sequences in this sample encode the identical CDR3. The chain recombines TRBV7-2 with TRBJ2-3; 12 positions agree with TRBD2. The length of the CDR3 is 13 residues. The germline V gene encodes CDR1 SGHTA and CDR2 FQGNSA. V shed 1 base and J 12 bases; nucleotides not matched to a gene: 2. CDR3 DNA: TGTGCCAGCAGCTTAGGACTAGCGGGAGTCCAGTATTTT. Translated: CASSLGLAGVQYF.

The V call is TRBV19, the J call TRBJ2-3, with D possibly being TRBD2 (5 bases). CDR1 and CDR2 (germline): LNHDA, SQIVND (reference sequence). Deletions cut 3 bases from V and 2 bases from J, with 9 bases between. The CDR3 contains 14 residues. This chain's CDR3 is CASSIKRPTDTQYF. DNA for the CDR3: TGTGCCAGTAGTATCAAGCGGCCCACAGATACGCAGTATTTT.

CDR3 sequence reads: CASSERGYETQYF. The CDR3 DNA reads TGTGCCAGCAGTGAAAGGGGCTATGAGACCCAGTACTTC. The rearrangement uses TRBV2 and TRBJ2-5; D is possibly TRBD1 (5 bases). Germline V gives CDR1 SNHLY, CDR2 FYNNEI. The CDR3 is 13 amino acids. Between the trimmed V and J ends, which lost 2 bases and 5 bases, there was a span of 9 bases.

J is TRBJ1-1 and V is TRBV4-1; the D gene is possibly TRBD1 (6 bases). The germline V gene has CDR1 MGHRA and CDR2 YSYEKL. V shed 3 bases and J shed 6 bases, with 11 bases lying between them. This CDR3 spans 13 amino acids. The CDR3 loop is CASSQTQGPEAFF. CDR3 coding DNA: TGCGCCAGCAGCCAGACACAGGGTCCTGAAGCTTTCTTT.